Given below is one T cell receptor beta chain in context. Its specificity is unknown. Other DNA sequences in this specimen translate into the identical CDR3. This sample was included in a study of shared clonotypes between healthy human individuals. Notes on the study in general: Sorted-subset sequencing was shown by rarefaction to be incomplete despite large depth. Across a handful of donors, naive CD4 shared roughly 5%, naive CD8 under 4%, memory CD4 about 2.4%, memory CD8 about 0.4%. Blood was the only sampled material, and tissue repertoires likely differ.

Only in-frame clones appear in the TCRdb table, and some are missing; sequencing was by immunoSEQ multiplex PCR. The repertoire holds some 800,000 clones, with almost 95% as singletons. Germline V gene lookup returns CDR1 KGHSH and CDR2 LQKENI. The CDR3 totals 16 residues. Trimming shortened V by 1 base and J by 3 bases, and 13 bases separated the two germline ends. As defined, naive CD8 cells were CD45RO-negative and positively selected for CCR7, with terminally differentiated effector memory CD45RA+ cells excluded. This clonotype was sampled from a man under 40 in good health. Sequencing was carried out using naive CD8+ T cells sorted from blood. The J gene is TRBJ2-1, the V gene TRBV18; D possibly corresponds to TRBD2 (6 bases). The CDR3 nucleotides are TGTGCCAGCTCACCACTTCCGGGAGAAGGCTACAATGAGCAGTTCTTC. This gives the protein CASSPLPGEGYNEQFF.